The 7 T cell receptor beta chains presented below share a single source sample, sequenced in a study of cytomegalovirus exposure and HLA in healthy donors. The data were produced by immunoSEQ multiplex PCR, yet TCRdb's version contains in-frame clones alone and is incomplete. The table shows hundreds of thousands of clones, with roughly 83% occurring only once. Sequencing was done on a sample of PBMCs. The origin of the receptors is a woman aged 18 to 35 in good health and CMV-seronegative.

The V and J genes are TRBV5-1 and TRBJ1-4; D is uncertain. V lost 3 bases to trimming and J lost 3 bases, with 0 bases between them. Germline V gene sequence: CDR1 SGHRS, CDR2 YFSETQ. CDR3 length equals 11 residues. Written as DNA, the CDR3 is TGCGCCAGCAGCTCTAATGAAAAACTGTTTTTT. As protein: CASSSNEKLFF.

The chain has TRBV5-6 and TRBJ2-3; the match to TRBD2 covers 7 bases. Trimming took 4 bases from V and 5 from J; bases not matched to a gene: 7. Germline V gene data show CDR1 as SGHDT and CDR2 as YYEEEE. CDR3 size: 14 residues. The CDR3 loop reads CASSGAGERDTQYF. DNA for the CDR3: TGTGCCAGCAGCGGGGCGGGGGAGCGAGATACGCAGTATTTT.

V and J are TRBV11-2 and TRBJ2-2; 8 nucleotides line up with TRBD2. Germline trimming cut 5 bases from V and 5 bases from J; bases unmatched to any gene: 10. This CDR3 region has 16 residues. The germline CDR1 and CDR2 sequences are SGHAT and FQNNGV. The CDR3 region is CASSAQRASGTGELFF. CDR3 nucleotides: TGTGCCAGCAGCGCCCAAAGGGCTAGCGGGACCGGGGAGCTGTTTTTT.

The CDR3: CAWRGSLPSDEQFF. CDR3 in DNA: TGTGCCTGGAGGGGGAGTCTCCCCTCGGATGAGCAGTTCTTC. The gene calls are TRBV30 and TRBJ2-1, with D possibly being TRBD2 (5 bases). This CDR3 contains 14 residues. Germline CDR1 and CDR2: GTSNPN and SVGIG (reference sequence). Trimming took 3 bases from V and 8 from J, leaving 17 bases between them.

This chain connects TRBV10-1 to TRBJ2-1; D unclear. V was trimmed by 0 bases and J by 5 bases, leaving 14 bases between them. Germline V gene data show CDR1 as WNHNN and CDR2 as SYGVQD (reference sequence). This CDR3 comprises 16 residues. The CDR3 here is CASSESGLKADNEQFF. CDR3 nucleotide sequence: TGCGCCAGCAGTGAGTCGGGCCTTAAGGCCGACAATGAGCAGTTCTTC.

V and J are TRBV4-2 and TRBJ1-2; perhaps TRBD1 as D (6 bases). The ends were cut back, 0 bases at V and 5 bases at J, with 13 bases in the middle. This CDR3 has 15 residues. CDR1 LGHNA and CDR2 YNFKEQ come from the germline V gene. CDR3 sequence (DNA): TGTGCCAGCAGCCAAGATGGGGGGCAGGCTTATGGCTACACCTTC. Amino acids: CASSQDGGQAYGYTF.

The chain couples TRBV5-1 to TRBJ2-1, with D tentatively TRBD1 (5 bases). Germline V lookup: CDR1 SGHRS, CDR2 YFSETQ. V was clipped by 0 bases and J by 6 bases, with 25 bases between them. This CDR3 has 19 amino acids. The CDR3 sequence: CASSLGQRRGYSRGNEQFF. CDR3 bases: TGCGCCAGCAGCTTGGGACAGCGAAGGGGATATAGTAGGGGCAATGAGCAGTTCTTC.